Described below is a single T cell receptor beta chain sequence and its context. These data belong to a study of blood T cell repertoires in COVID-19. Study at large: Specimens from acute and convalescent COVID-19 originated in the United States, Italy and Spain. Sources were T cells, B-cell-depleted T cells, or PBMCs; the material itself was cDNA or gDNA.

Unmatched junction bases numbered 10, after V lost 3 bases and J lost 7 bases. The V gene's germline CDR1 is MNHEY and CDR2 SMNVEV (reference sequence). CDR3 length: 16 residues. Original handling: Reference gene primers were amplified, and this amplification served to estimate nucleated cell counts. Clones were sequenced by immunoSEQ multiplex PCR, and TCRdb holds only the in-frame ones, with some missing. That table gives V, J and clone size, and the DNA gave D and trimming. The repertoire holds fewer than 130,000 clones, with around nine tenths as singletons. Source material: peripheral blood. This receptor was taken from a human donor in a cohort sampled during active COVID-19. The V call is TRBV27, the J call TRBJ2-1, with 9 bases matching TRBD2. The CDR3 nucleotides read TGTGCCAGCAGTTTTGTAGGCGGGAGGGTTGGAAATGAGCAGTTCTTC. Protein product: CASSFVGGRVGNEQFF.